One T cell receptor (beta chain) is described in this entry. Its antigen is not identified. The data are from a study of T cell responses to AZD1222 COVID-19 vaccine. Study conclusions and caveats: Two doses of AZD1222 preceded a rise in Spike-specific TCR breadth and depth.

Investigators merged groups given second doses at roughly 4 or roughly 12 weeks. V gave up 4 bases and J gave up 8 bases; unmatched junction bases: 7. Germline lookup yields CDR1 SGHTA and CDR2 FQGNSA. The CDR3 runs to 14 residues. Here immunoSEQ multiplex PCR was the method, and the copy in TCRdb shows in-frame clones only, minus some. The sample holds fewer than 150,000 clones; about 88% are singletons and the top ten take 3% to 3.5%. The source is an adult who received the AZD1222 COVID-19 vaccine. Sequences were derived from peripheral blood, sampled 28 days after the second AZD1222 dose. This chain uses TRBV7-2 with TRBJ2-1; 8 bases are shared with TRBD2. Here the CDR3 DNA reads TGTGCCAGCAGCTCCGGGGGGGCCTGGGATGAGCAGTTCTTC. Protein: CASSSGGAWDEQFF.